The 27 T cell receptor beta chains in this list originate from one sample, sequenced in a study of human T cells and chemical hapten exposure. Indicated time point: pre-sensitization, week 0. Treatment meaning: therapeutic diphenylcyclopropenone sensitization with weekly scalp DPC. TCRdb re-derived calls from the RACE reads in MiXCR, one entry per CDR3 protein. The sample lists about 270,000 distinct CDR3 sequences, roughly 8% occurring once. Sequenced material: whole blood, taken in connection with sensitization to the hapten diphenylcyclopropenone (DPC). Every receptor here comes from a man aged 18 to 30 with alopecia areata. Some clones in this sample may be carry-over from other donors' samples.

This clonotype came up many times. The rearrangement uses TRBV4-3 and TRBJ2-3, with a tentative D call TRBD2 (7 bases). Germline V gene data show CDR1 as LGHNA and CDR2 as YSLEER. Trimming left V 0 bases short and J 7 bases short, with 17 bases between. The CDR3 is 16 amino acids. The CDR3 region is CASSQDVGAGAYTQYF. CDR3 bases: TGCGCCAGCAGCCAAGATGTGGGGGCGGGGGCCTATACGCAGTATTTT.

CDR3: CASSLESGEDTEAFF. In nucleotides, the CDR3 is TGCGCCAGCAGCTTGGAGTCAGGGGAGGACACTGAAGCTTTCTTT. This sequence joins TRBV5-1 and TRBJ1-1, with D tentatively TRBD1 (6 bases). The CDR3 sequence is 15 residues long. V was trimmed by 0 bases and J by 3 bases, leaving 12 bases between them. From germline, CDR1 is SGHRS and CDR2 YFSETQ.

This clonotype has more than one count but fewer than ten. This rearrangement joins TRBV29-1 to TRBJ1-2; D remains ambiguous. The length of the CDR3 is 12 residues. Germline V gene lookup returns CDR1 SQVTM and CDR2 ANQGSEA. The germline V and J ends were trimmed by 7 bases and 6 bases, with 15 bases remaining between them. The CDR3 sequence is CSAVSITDGYTF. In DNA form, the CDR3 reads TGCAGCGCGGTTTCTATCACTGATGGCTACACCTTC. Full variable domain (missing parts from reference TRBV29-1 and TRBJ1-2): SAVISQKPSRDICQRGTSLTIQCQVDSQVTMMFWYRQQPGQSLTLIATANQGSEATYESGFVIDKFPISRPNLTFSTLTVSNMSPEDSSIYLCSAVSITDGYTFGSGTRLTVV.

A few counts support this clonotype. CDR3 sequence: CASSSTYYGYTF. CDR3 in DNA: TGTGCCAGCAGTTCTACCTACTATGGCTACACCTTC. The genes are TRBV6-6 and TRBJ1-2; no reliable D call. V was trimmed by 4 bases and J by 3 bases, leaving 6 bases between them. Germline CDR1 and CDR2: MNHNY and SVGAGI (reference sequence). The CDR3 is 12 residues long.

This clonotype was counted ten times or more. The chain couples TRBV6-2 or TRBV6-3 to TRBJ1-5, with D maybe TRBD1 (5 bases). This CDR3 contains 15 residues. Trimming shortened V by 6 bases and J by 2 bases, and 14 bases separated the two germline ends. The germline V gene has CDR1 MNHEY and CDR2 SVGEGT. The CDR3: CASSSGGGGNQPQHF. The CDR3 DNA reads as TGTGCCAGCAGCTCGGGGGGAGGAGGCAATCAGCCCCAGCATTTT.

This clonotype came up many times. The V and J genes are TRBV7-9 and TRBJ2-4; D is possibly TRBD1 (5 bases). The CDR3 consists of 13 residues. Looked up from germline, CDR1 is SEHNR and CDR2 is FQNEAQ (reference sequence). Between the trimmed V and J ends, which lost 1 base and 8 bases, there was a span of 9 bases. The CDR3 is CASSLGREDIQYF. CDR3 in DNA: TGTGCCAGCAGCTTAGGCAGGGAAGACATTCAGTACTTC.

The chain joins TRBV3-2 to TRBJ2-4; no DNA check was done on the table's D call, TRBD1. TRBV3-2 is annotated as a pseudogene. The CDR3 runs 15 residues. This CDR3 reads CASSQVGTGRNIQYF. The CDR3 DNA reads TGTGCCAGCAGCCAAGTTGGGACAGGGAGGAACATTCAGTACTTC.

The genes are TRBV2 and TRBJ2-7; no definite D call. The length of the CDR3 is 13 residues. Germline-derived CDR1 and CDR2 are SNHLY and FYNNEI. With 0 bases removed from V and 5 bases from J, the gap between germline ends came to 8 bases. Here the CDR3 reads CASSEALRDEQYV. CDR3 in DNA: TGTGCCAGCAGTGAAGCGCTTCGGGACGAGCAGTACGTC.

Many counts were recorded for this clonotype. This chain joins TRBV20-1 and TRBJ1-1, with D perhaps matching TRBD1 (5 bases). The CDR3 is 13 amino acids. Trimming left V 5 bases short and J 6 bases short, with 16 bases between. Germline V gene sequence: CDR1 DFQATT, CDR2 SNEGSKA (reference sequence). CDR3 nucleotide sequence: TGCAGTGCTTCCCAGGGATGGAAACCTGAAGCTTTCTTT. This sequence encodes CSASQGWKPEAFF.

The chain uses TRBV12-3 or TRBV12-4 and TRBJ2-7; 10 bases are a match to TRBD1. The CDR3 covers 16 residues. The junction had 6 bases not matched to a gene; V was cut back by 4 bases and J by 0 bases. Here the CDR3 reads CASSYRGDRGSYEQYF. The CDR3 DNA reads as TGTGCCAGCAGTTATCGTGGGGACAGGGGCTCCTACGAGCAGTACTTC.

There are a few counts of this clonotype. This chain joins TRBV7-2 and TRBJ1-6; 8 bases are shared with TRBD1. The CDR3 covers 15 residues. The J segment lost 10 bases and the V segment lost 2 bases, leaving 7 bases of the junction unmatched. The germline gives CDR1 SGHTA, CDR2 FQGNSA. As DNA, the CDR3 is TGTGCCAGCAGCTTAACATCCAGGGGGCACTCACCCCTCCACTTT. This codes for CASSLTSRGHSPLHF.

CDR3 bases: TGTGCCACCAGTGATCCGTCTGGGCAGGGGGGCGATGAGCAGTTCTTC. This gives the protein CATSDPSGQGGDEQFF. The chain has TRBV24-1 and TRBJ2-1, with D perhaps TRBD1 (7 bases). Deletions cut 3 bases from V and 8 bases from J, with 19 bases between. The CDR3 loop spans 16 amino acids. Germline assignment: CDR1 KGHDR and CDR2 SFDVKD.

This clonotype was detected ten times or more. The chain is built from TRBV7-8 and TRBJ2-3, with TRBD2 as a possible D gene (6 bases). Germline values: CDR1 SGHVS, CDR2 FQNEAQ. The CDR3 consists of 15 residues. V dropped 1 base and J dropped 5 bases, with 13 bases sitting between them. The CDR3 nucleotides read TGTGCCAGCAGCTTAGAACCCGGGAGAGGAGATACGCAGTATTTT. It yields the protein CASSLEPGRGDTQYF.

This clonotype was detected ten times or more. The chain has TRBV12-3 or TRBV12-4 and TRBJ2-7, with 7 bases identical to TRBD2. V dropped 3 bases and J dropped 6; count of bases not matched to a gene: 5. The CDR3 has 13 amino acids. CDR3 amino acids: CASSFSGGGEQYF. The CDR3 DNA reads TGTGCCAGCAGTTTTTCGGGGGGTGGCGAGCAGTACTTC.

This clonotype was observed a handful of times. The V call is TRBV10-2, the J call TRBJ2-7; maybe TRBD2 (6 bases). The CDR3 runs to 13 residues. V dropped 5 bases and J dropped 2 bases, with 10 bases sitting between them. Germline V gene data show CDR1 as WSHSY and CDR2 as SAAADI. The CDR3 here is CASSPGDTYEQYV. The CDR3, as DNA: TGCGCCAGCAGTCCGGGGGATACCTACGAGCAGTACGTC.

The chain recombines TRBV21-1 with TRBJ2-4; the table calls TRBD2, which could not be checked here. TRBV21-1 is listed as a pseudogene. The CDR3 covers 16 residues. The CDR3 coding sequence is TGTGCCAGCCCCAAAGCGGGGAGACTAGCCAAAAACATTCAGTACTTC. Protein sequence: CASPKAGRLAKNIQYF.

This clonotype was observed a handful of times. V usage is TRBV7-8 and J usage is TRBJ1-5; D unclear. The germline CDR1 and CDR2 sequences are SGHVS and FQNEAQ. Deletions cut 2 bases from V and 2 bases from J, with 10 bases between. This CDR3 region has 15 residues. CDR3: CASSLFGQRNQPQHF. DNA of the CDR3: TGTGCCAGCAGCTTATTTGGGCAGCGCAATCAGCCCCAGCATTTT.

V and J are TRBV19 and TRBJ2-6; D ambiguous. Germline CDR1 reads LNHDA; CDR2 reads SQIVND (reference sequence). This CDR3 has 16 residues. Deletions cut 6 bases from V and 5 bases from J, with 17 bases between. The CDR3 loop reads CASSIPSAARANVLTF. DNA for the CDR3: TGTGCCAGTAGCATTCCGTCAGCTGCCCGGGCCAACGTCCTGACTTTC.

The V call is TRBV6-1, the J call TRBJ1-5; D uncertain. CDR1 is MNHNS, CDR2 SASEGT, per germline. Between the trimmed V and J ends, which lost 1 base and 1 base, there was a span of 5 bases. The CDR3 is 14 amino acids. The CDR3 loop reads CASSEVQSNQPQHF. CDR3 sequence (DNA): TGTGCCAGCAGTGAAGTCCAGAGCAATCAGCCCCAGCATTTT.

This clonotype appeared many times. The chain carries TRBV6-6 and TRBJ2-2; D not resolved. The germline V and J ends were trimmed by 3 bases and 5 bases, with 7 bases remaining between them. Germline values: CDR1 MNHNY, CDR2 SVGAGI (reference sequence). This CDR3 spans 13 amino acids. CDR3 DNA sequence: TGTGCCAGCAGTTATGTAGCTACCGGGGAGCTGTTTTTT. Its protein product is CASSYVATGELFF.

The CDR3 nucleotides are TGTGCCAGCAGCTTAGCCCGCCTAGCCCGGGGGATGGAAGAGCAGTACTTC. Amino acids: CASSLARLARGMEEQYF. V and J are TRBV11-2 and TRBJ2-7, with D perhaps TRBD2 (6 bases). CDR1 and CDR2 from the germline V gene are SGHAT and FQNNGV. The V end lost 1 base, the J end lost 7 bases, and 23 bases lay between the germline ends. CDR3 size: 17 residues.

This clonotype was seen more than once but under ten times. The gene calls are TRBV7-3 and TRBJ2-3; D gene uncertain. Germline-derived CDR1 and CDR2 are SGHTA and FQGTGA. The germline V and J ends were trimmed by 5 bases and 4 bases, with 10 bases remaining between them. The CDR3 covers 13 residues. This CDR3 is CASSPATADTQYF. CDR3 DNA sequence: TGTGCCAGCAGCCCCGCGACCGCAGATACGCAGTATTTT.

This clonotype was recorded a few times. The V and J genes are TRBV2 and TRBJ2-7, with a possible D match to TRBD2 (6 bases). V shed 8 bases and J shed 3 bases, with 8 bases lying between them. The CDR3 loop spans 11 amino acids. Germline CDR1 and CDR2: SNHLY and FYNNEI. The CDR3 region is CASREYYEQYV. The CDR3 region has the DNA TGTGCCAGCCGGGAGTACTACGAGCAGTACGTC.

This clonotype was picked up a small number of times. CDR3 nucleotides: TGTGCCAGCAGTCCCCCCCGGGACAGGGGGGGAGTCGCAACTAATGAAAAACTGTTTTTT. Its translation is CASSPPRDRGGVATNEKLFF. The rearrangement joins TRBV27 to TRBJ1-4, with 11 positions matching TRBD1. The junction had 14 bases not matched to a gene; V was cut back by 5 bases and J by 0 bases. This CDR3 region has 20 residues. Germline V CDR1 and CDR2: MNHEY, SMNVEV (reference sequence).

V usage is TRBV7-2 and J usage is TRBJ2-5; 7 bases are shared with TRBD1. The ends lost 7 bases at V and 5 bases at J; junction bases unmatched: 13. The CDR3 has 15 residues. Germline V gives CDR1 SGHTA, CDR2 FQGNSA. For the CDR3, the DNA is TGTGCCAGCATCCTTGGGGACAGACTGTGGGAGACCCAGTACTTC. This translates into CASILGDRLWETQYF.

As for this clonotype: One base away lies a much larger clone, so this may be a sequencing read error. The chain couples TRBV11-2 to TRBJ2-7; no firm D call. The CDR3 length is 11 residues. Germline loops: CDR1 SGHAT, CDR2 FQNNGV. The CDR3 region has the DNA TGTGCCAGCAGCCCGACCTACGAGCTGTACTTC. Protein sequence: CASSPTYELYF.

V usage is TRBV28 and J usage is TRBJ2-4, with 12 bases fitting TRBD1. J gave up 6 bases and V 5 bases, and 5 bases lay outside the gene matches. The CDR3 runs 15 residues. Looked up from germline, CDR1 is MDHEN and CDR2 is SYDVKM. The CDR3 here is CASSRDRGRGNIQYF. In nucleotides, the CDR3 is TGTGCCAGCAGTCGGGACAGGGGGCGCGGAAACATTCAGTACTTC.